This T cell receptor (beta chain) was observed in a study of CD8 T cells in ankylosing spondylitis. This clonotype was observed a few times. Antigen: not known. V was pared by 5 bases and J by 1 base, with 8 bases of the junction left unmatched. The CDR3 runs 16 residues. One entry per CDR3 protein, called by TCRdb with MiXCR from the 5' RACE reads. The sample yields fewer than 500,000 distinct CDR3 sequences, roughly 27% seen once. Study results and caveats: Within ankylosing spondylitis blood, a TCR beta motif made up of several highly homologous variants appeared to be characteristic.

The sample consisted of blood, either unsorted or a sorted T cell fraction (not recorded which). The receptor's source is a male donor with ankylosing spondylitis. This rearrangement joins TRBV12-3 or TRBV12-4 to TRBJ1-1; 9 bases align to TRBD1. In DNA, the CDR3 is TGTGCCAGCAGTCCGGGACAGGGAAAACGGAACACTGAAGCTTTCTTT. This gives the protein CASSPGQGKRNTEAFF.